This T cell receptor beta chain is drawn from a study of cytomegalovirus exposure and HLA in healthy donors. Amplification used 60 Vbeta primers and 13 Jbeta primers. The protocol was immunoSEQ multiplex PCR, while the TCRdb copy is restricted to in-frame clones and leaves out a portion. The sample lists under 130,000 clones; 79% were seen once. V trimming: 0 bases; J trimming: 1 base; junction bases outside the gene matches: 6. The CDR3 is made up of 17 amino acids. Germline V CDR1 and CDR2: LGHNA, YNFKEQ. Sequencing input: PBMCs. The receptor's source is a man aged 50 or older in good health and CMV-seropositive. This sequence joins TRBV4-2 and TRBJ2-1; 7 bases are a match to TRBD2. The DNA of the CDR3 is TGTGCCAGCAGCCAAGATTTTGAGGGAGGGTCCTACAATGAGCAGTTCTTC. Its protein product is CASSQDFEGGSYNEQFF.